These T cell receptor beta chains were read from a single sample in a study of T cells in Graves' hyperthyroidism and ophthalmopathy. TCRdb passed the multiplex PCR reads through MiXCR, listing each CDR3 protein once. The top ten hold roughly 3% of the sample, which has some 650,000 distinct CDR3 sequences, 16% seen once. Sequences were obtained from blood. These receptors were collected from a woman aged 40 to 55 with Graves' ophthalmopathy. The CDR3 runs from the conserved cysteine through the conserved F or W. A D gene is named only where the DNA matches it firmly. The size entry is marked missing in some rows and otherwise reads once, few, many or a size class.

J gene: TRBJ2-7; V gene: TRBV5-8; clone size: many; D gene: .; CDR3 length: 14; CDR3 protein: CASSFGGRGYEQYF; CDR3 DNA: TGTGCCAGCAGCTTTGGGGGGAGAGGCTACGAGCAGTACTTC
J gene: TRBJ1-2; V gene: TRBV6-1; clone size: few; D gene: .; CDR3 length: 14; CDR3 protein: CASSSMGGAGGYTF; CDR3 DNA: TGTGCCAGCAGTTCTATGGGGGGCGCGGGGGGCTACACCTTC
J gene: TRBJ1-2; V gene: TRBV20-1; clone size: .; D gene: TRBD1; CDR3 length: 14; CDR3 protein: CSVDRGRGGYGYTF; CDR3 DNA: TGCAGTGTGGACAGGGGGCGAGGGGGCTATGGCTACACCTTC
J gene: TRBJ2-3; V gene: TRBV18; clone size: many; D gene: .; CDR3 length: 13; CDR3 protein: CASSPGVIDTQYF; CDR3 DNA: TGTGCCAGCTCACCGGGGGTGATAGATACGCAGTATTTT
J gene: TRBJ2-1; V gene: TRBV2; clone size: .; D gene: TRBD2; CDR3 length: 17; CDR3 protein: CASSEDGLAGAGNEQFF; CDR3 DNA: TGTGCCAGCAGTGAAGATGGACTAGCGGGAGCAGGCAATGAGCAGTTCTTC
J gene: TRBJ1-2; V gene: TRBV30; clone size: many; D gene: .; CDR3 length: 13; CDR3 protein: CAWSSAGIYGYTF; CDR3 DNA: TGTGCCTGGAGCTCGGCAGGGATCTATGGCTACACCTTC
J gene: TRBJ1-2; V gene: TRBV7-7; clone size: few; D gene: .; CDR3 length: 17; CDR3 protein: CASSEVNGRKENYGYTF; CDR3 DNA: TGTGCTAGCAGCGAGGTTAACGGACGAAAAGAGAACTATGGCTACACCTTC
J gene: TRBJ2-1; V gene: TRBV5-1; clone size: many; D gene: TRBD2; CDR3 length: 17; CDR3 protein: CASRLAGGTQGYNEQFF; CDR3 DNA: TGCGCCAGCCGTCTAGCGGGGGGAACCCAGGGCTACAATGAGCAGTTCTTC
J gene: TRBJ2-4; V gene: TRBV20-1; clone size: many; D gene: .; CDR3 length: 12; CDR3 protein: CSAGGAKNIQYF; CDR3 DNA: TGCAGTGCAGGCGGAGCCAAAAACATTCAGTACTTC
J gene: TRBJ1-5; V gene: TRBV6-2/TRBV6-3; clone size: few; D gene: TRBD1; CDR3 length: 18; CDR3 protein: CASGREQGVHFGNQPQHF; CDR3 DNA: TGTGCCAGCGGGCGAGAGCAGGGGGTCCATTTTGGCAATCAGCCCCAGCATTTT
J gene: TRBJ1-1; V gene: TRBV6-6; clone size: few; D gene: .; CDR3 length: 16; CDR3 protein: CASSYSTGRMNTEAFF; CDR3 DNA: TGTGCCAGCAGTTACTCGACGGGACGGATGAACACTGAAGCTTTCTTT
J gene: TRBJ1-1; V gene: TRBV18; clone size: many; D gene: .; CDR3 length: 14; CDR3 protein: CASSVDRMNTEAFF; CDR3 DNA: TGTGCCAGCTCTGTCGACAGAATGAACACTGAAGCTTTCTTT
J gene: TRBJ2-2; V gene: TRBV10-2; clone size: many; D gene: .; CDR3 length: 13; CDR3 protein: CASSQVVAGELFF; CDR3 DNA: TGCGCCAGCAGCCAAGTTGTCGCCGGGGAGCTGTTTTTT
J gene: TRBJ1-4; V gene: TRBV28; clone size: .; D gene: .; CDR3 length: 14; CDR3 protein: CASSYRLTNEKLFF; CDR3 DNA: TGTGCCAGCAGTTACAGGCTCACTAATGAAAAACTGTTTTTT
J gene: TRBJ2-2; V gene: TRBV12-3/TRBV12-4; clone size: many; D gene: .; CDR3 length: 13; CDR3 protein: CASIFRRSGELFF; CDR3 DNA: TGTGCCAGCATATTCCGTAGGTCCGGGGAGCTGTTTTTT
J gene: TRBJ2-1; V gene: TRBV11-2; clone size: many; D gene: .; CDR3 length: 14; CDR3 protein: CASSLDGGYNEQFF; CDR3 DNA: TGTGCCAGCAGCTTAGATGGCGGCTACAATGAGCAGTTCTTC
J gene: TRBJ2-1; V gene: TRBV6-1; clone size: many; D gene: .; CDR3 length: 13; CDR3 protein: CASTADSYNEQFF; CDR3 DNA: TGTGCCAGCACGGCTGATTCCTACAATGAGCAGTTCTTC
J gene: TRBJ2-5; V gene: TRBV7-6; clone size: few; D gene: .; CDR3 length: 12; CDR3 protein: CASSYEDGTQYF; CDR3 DNA: TGTGCCAGCAGCTATGAAGATGGGACCCAGTACTTC
J gene: TRBJ2-1; V gene: TRBV18; clone size: .; D gene: TRBD1; CDR3 length: 18; CDR3 protein: CASSPQGVPGGQYNEQFF; CDR3 DNA: TGTGCCAGCTCACCACAGGGGGTTCCAGGGGGTCAATACAATGAGCAGTTCTTC
J gene: TRBJ1-2; V gene: TRBV6-1; clone size: many; D gene: .; CDR3 length: 16; CDR3 protein: CASSESHGRAAHGYTF; CDR3 DNA: TGTGCCAGCAGTGAATCCCACGGGAGGGCAGCCCATGGCTACACCTTC
J gene: TRBJ2-7; V gene: TRBV3-1; clone size: many; D gene: .; CDR3 length: 14; CDR3 protein: CASSRQTTFYEQYF; CDR3 DNA: TGTGCCAGCAGCCGACAAACGACATTTTACGAGCAGTACTTC
J gene: TRBJ1-3; V gene: TRBV20-1; clone size: .; D gene: TRBD1; CDR3 length: 16; CDR3 protein: CSATRDSSISGNTIYF; CDR3 DNA: TGCAGTGCTACCCGGGACAGCTCAATCTCTGGAAACACCATATATTTT
J gene: TRBJ1-5; V gene: TRBV5-1; clone size: .; D gene: .; CDR3 length: 15; CDR3 protein: CASSLATGSNQPQHF; CDR3 DNA: TGCGCCAGCAGCTTGGCCACCGGGAGCAATCAGCCCCAGCATTTT
J gene: TRBJ2-1; V gene: TRBV20-1; clone size: few; D gene: .; CDR3 length: 17; CDR3 protein: CSARVSLSSTSYNEQFF; CDR3 DNA: TGCAGTGCTAGAGTGTCCCTCTCTAGCACCTCCTACAATGAGCAGTTCTTC
J gene: TRBJ1-2; V gene: TRBV12-3/TRBV12-4; clone size: few; D gene: TRBD1; CDR3 length: 13; CDR3 protein: CASRGQGGYGYTF; CDR3 DNA: TGTGCCAGCAGGGGACAGGGCGGGTATGGCTACACCTTC